This T cell receptor (beta chain) was sequenced in a study of T cell responses to AZD1222 COVID-19 vaccine. The table came from immunoSEQ multiplex PCR; TCRdb's copy has only in-frame clones and leaves some out. The data show around 150,000 clones, with roughly nine tenths seen just once and around 3.7% held by the top ten. The V and J ends lost 4 bases and 0 bases respectively, with 7 bases between them. CDR1 and CDR2 (germline): MNHEY, SVGEGT. The CDR3 is 14 amino acids. The clonotype comes from an adult in good health. The chain links TRBV6-2 or TRBV6-3 to TRBJ1-5, with a possible D match to TRBD1 (5 bases). Sequences were derived from peripheral blood, sampled on day 0 of AZD1222 vaccination. The CDR3 region is CASSWTNSNQPQHF. CDR3 sequence (DNA): TGTGCCAGCAGTTGGACAAATAGCAATCAGCCCCAGCATTTT.